This T cell receptor beta chain was sequenced in a study of blood T cell repertoires in COVID-19. Sequencing was performed with immunoSEQ multiplex PCR; in TCRdb, only in-frame clones are kept and a portion is missing. The data hold about 140,000 clones, with about four fifths observed a single time. This CDR3 has 11 residues. Germline V gene lookup returns CDR1 SGHDT and CDR2 YYEEEE. Trimming stripped 2 bases from V and 7 bases from J, with 6 bases between. This sequence joins TRBV5-6 and TRBJ1-2; the D is unclear. Input material: PBMCs or T cells enriched from blood (not recorded which). The TCR originated in a man in his forties or fifties with acute COVID-19. CDR3: CASSLISGYTF. In DNA form, the CDR3 reads TGTGCCAGCAGCTTAATATCTGGCTACACCTTC.